Reported below is one T cell receptor beta chain. Which antigen it targets is not known. No qualities accompany the bases; no much larger clone lies one base away. The data were taken from a study of T-cell reconstitution after alpha-beta-depleted transplantation in children (dated by TCRdb to the mid-2010s). Study-level background: Using TCR repertoire profiling, the study followed T-cell immune reconstitution in a quantitative way in children after TCRalphabeta/CD19-depleted allogeneic hematopoietic cell transplantation. Results the study describes overall, beyond this receptor: In some patients, high TCRbeta diversity at day 60 was attributed to recipient T cells and intrathymic progenitors that had survived conditioning. Over the following months the frequencies of hyperexpanded clones went down, and after one year T-cell counts and TCRbeta diversity were mostly credited to newly produced T cells. About two months after transplant, the apparently early recovery of alphabetaT-cell counts reportedly depended on just several hundred clones that had expanded rapidly and came from non-depleted graft cells.

The sample's treatment or condition, from its label and the paper: allogeneic hematopoietic cell transplantation with graft depleted of TCRalphabeta T cells and CD19 B cells. TCRalphabeta/CD19-depleted allogeneic hematopoietic cell grafts were given to the transplant recipients, all of whom were children. The receptor library was made with PCR. Sequencing took place on an Illumina HiSeq 2500. Molecular barcoding was employed in the preparation of TCR libraries, with unique molecular identifiers being used to normalize TCRbeta repertoire quantification. TCRdb reprocessing: public reads trimmed at Q25 with fastp, clones called with MiXCR, in-frame beta chains kept. One record per CDR3 amino acid sequence lists the most common genes and DNA. Counted in this sample were fewer than 1 million distinct CDR3 sequences; roughly 15% of them appeared once. The top ten hold 5% of the sample. The CDR3, cysteine through phenylalanine, is 15 amino acids long. The CDR3 DNA has 45 bases and is translated from base 1. Looking up the germline V gene yields CDR1 SGHTA and CDR2 FQGNSA. Unmatched junction bases come to 4, with V trimmed by 3 bases and J by 2 bases.

The clonotype originates from a male patient aged 10 to 17 who had a stem cell transplant for acute lymphoblastic leukemia, so the T cells may come from the graft donor. In this chain, TRBV7-2 is recombined with TRBJ2-3; 8 nucleotides in the junction match TRBD2. The specimen comprised PBMCs, mostly from graft donor cells, sampled 360 days after TCRalphabeta/CD19-depleted stem cell transplant. At the DNA level, the sequence is TGTGCCAGCAGCTTTTCACTAGCGGTCACAGATACGCAGTATTTT. Its protein is CASSFSLAVTDTQYF. The full variable domain, completed from the reference TRBV7-2 and TRBJ2-3 proteins outside the CDR3, reads GAGVSQSPSNKVTEKGKDVELRCDPISGHTALYWYRQSLGQGLEFLIYFQGNSAPDKSGLPSDRFSAERTGGSVSTLTIQRTQQEDSAVYLCASSFSLAVTDTQYFGPGTRLTVL.